The entry below gives a single T cell receptor beta chain sequence along with its context. Its antigen is unknown. Germline CDR1 and CDR2: SEHNR and FQNEAQ (reference sequence). The CDR3 is made up of 15 amino acids. V lost 1 base and J lost 3, with 7 bases in between. This sample was taken from a study of CD8+ T cells in alopecia areata. Findings of the study overall: Clonality in the scalp and expanded CD8+ clones ranked among the top 100 were significantly decreased by tofacitinib.

Once RNA had been extracted, it was reverse transcribed into cDNA to act as the sequencing template. Produced via immunoSEQ multiplex PCR; TCRdb's table is partial and in-frame only. The table lists roughly 200,000 clones, about 53% of them singletons, with 10% to 13% in the top ten. Treatment of the sample: oral pan-JAK inhibitor, 5-10 mg twice daily. The clonotype originates from a human donor with alopecia areata. The rearrangement uses TRBV7-9 and TRBJ1-6, with unresolved D. The material sequenced was CD8+ T cells sorted from blood, taken at week 24, from a patient treated with tofacitinib. The DNA of the CDR3 is TGTGCCAGCAGCTTAGTTGAGCGCTATAATTCACCCCTCCACTTT. It specifies CASSLVERYNSPLHF.